One and the same sample provided the 21 T cell receptor beta chains below, sequenced in a study of CD8 T cells in Susac syndrome. It was with random hexamers that roughly 0.45 to 1 ug RNA was reverse transcribed. TCRdb passed the immunoSEQ multiplex PCR reads through MiXCR, listing each CDR3 protein once. The data hold some 300,000 distinct CDR3 sequences, with about 82% observed a single time. Sequences were obtained from CD8+ T cells from PBMCs. Source of these receptors: a human donor with multiple sclerosis.

This clonotype has more than one count but fewer than ten. J is TRBJ2-1 and V is TRBV4-2; no firm D call. CDR1 is LGHNA and CDR2 is YNFKEQ in the germline V gene. This CDR3 spans 12 amino acids. Trimming removed 0 bases from V and 8 bases from J, with 5 bases in between. This CDR3 is CASSQDPDEQFF. Here the CDR3 DNA reads TGTGCCAGCAGCCAAGATCCCGATGAGCAGTTCTTC.

The chain carries TRBV11-2 and TRBJ2-5; 9 bases are shared with TRBD2. The CDR3 loop spans 16 amino acids. The germline V gene encodes CDR1 SGHAT and CDR2 FQNNGV. The J segment lost 0 bases and the V segment lost 3 bases, leaving 5 bases of the junction unmatched. The CDR3 sequence: CASSLSLAGDQETQYF. Here the CDR3 DNA reads TGTGCCAGCAGCTTGAGTTTAGCGGGAGACCAAGAGACCCAGTACTTC.

The V gene is TRBV5-4, the J gene TRBJ1-2; the match to TRBD1 covers 10 bases. The CDR3 totals 15 residues. Losses at the gene ends were 4 bases for V and 2 bases for J; bases not matched to a gene: 5. Germline V lookup: CDR1 SGHNT, CDR2 YYREEE (reference sequence). The CDR3 sequence is CASSTPGQGNYGYTF. The CDR3 nucleotides read TGTGCCAGCAGCACACCGGGACAGGGGAACTATGGCTACACCTTC.

V usage is TRBV15 and J usage is TRBJ2-5; D call uncertain. Trimming took 1 base from V and 3 from J, leaving 9 bases between them. The length of the CDR3 is 14 residues. Germline lookup yields CDR1 LNHNV and CDR2 YYDKDF (reference sequence). The CDR3: CATSRVGLKETQYF. CDR3 nucleotide sequence: TGTGCCACCAGCAGAGTAGGGCTTAAAGAGACCCAGTACTTC.

The chain is built from TRBV6-5 and TRBJ2-2, with D perhaps TRBD2 (5 bases). This CDR3 is built from 15 residues. Germline CDR1 reads MNHEY; CDR2 reads SVGAGI. V lost 6 bases and J lost 7, with 18 bases in between. This chain's CDR3 is CASRPARGQVGELFF. The CDR3 DNA is TGTGCCAGCAGACCCGCCCGAGGGCAAGTCGGGGAGCTGTTTTTT.

The J gene is TRBJ2-3, the V gene TRBV19, with TRBD2 matching over 10 bases. Looked up from germline, CDR1 is LNHDA and CDR2 is SQIVND (reference sequence). V shed 2 bases, J shed 6 bases, and the junction held 5 bases outside the gene matches. CDR3 length: 15 amino acids. The CDR3 coding sequence is TGTGCCAGTAGTATAAGGCTAGCGGGAGCCGATACGCAGTATTTT. This translates into CASSIRLAGADTQYF.

Details on this clonotype: The junction departs from germline at one end; a sequencing error may be responsible. The chain uses TRBV7-2 and TRBJ2-1; D possibly uses TRBD1 or TRBD2 (6 bases each). Germline lookup yields CDR1 SGHTA and CDR2 FQGNSA. This CDR3 comprises 13 residues. CDR3 sequence (DNA): TGTGCCAGCAGCTCCCTCGAGGGGGGACATAGTCTCTTC. Its protein is CASSSLEGGHSLF.

The rearrangement joins TRBV15 to TRBJ1-2, with a possible D match to TRBD1 (6 bases). Per the germline V gene, CDR1 is LNHNV and CDR2 is YYDKDF (reference sequence). The CDR3 spans 15 residues. Trimming shortened V by 4 bases and J by 6 bases, and 18 bases separated the two germline ends. The DNA for the CDR3 is TGTGCCACCAGCAACAGGGCCTTGGGGCAAGATGGCTACACCTTC. Translated: CATSNRALGQDGYTF.

V usage is TRBV24-1 and J usage is TRBJ2-5; TRBD2 aligns across 10 bases. The germline CDR1 and CDR2 sequences are KGHDR and SFDVKD. The CDR3 has 16 amino acids. J gave up 4 bases and V 7 bases, and 11 bases lay outside the gene matches. This CDR3 reads CATSEGLAGEGETQYF. CDR3 DNA: TGTGCCACCAGCGAAGGGCTAGCGGGAGAAGGAGAGACCCAGTACTTC.

The chain has TRBV7-6 and TRBJ2-1; no clear D gene. V was trimmed by 4 bases and J by 9 bases, leaving 10 bases between them. The CDR3 consists of 12 residues. Per germline, CDR1 SGHVS and CDR2 FNYEAQ. CDR3 DNA sequence: TGTGCCAGCAGCTCGAGCGATCTTGAGCAGTTCTTC. Amino acids: CASSSSDLEQFF.

This chain joins TRBV7-9 and TRBJ2-1, with 12 bases fitting TRBD2. Trimming cost V 3 bases and J 8 bases; bases outside gene matches: 17. CDR1 and CDR2 from the germline V gene are SEHNR and FQNEAQ (reference sequence). The CDR3 has 19 amino acids. CDR3 nucleotides: TGTGCCAGCAGCTTCAGCTCACAGGGTATACTAGCGGGGGGCGATGAGCAGTTCTTC. Amino acid sequence: CASSFSSQGILAGGDEQFF. Supplemented by reference TRBV7-9 and TRBJ2-1, the full variable domain reads DTGVSQNPRHKITKRGQNVTFRCDPISEHNRLYWYRQTLGQGPEFLTYFQNEAQLEKSRLLSDRFSAERPKGSFSTLEIQRTEQGDSAMYLCASSFSSQGILAGGDEQFFGPGTRLTVL.

The chain recombines TRBV28 with TRBJ2-1, with 7 bases identical to TRBD2. Per germline, CDR1 MDHEN and CDR2 SYDVKM. J was trimmed by 8 bases and V by 6 bases; bases with no gene match: 7. The CDR3 spans 13 residues. CDR3: CASSPPTSYEQFF. The CDR3 DNA is TGTGCCAGCAGCCCCCCGACTAGCTATGAGCAGTTCTTC.

This clonotype was detected a few times. J is TRBJ2-3 and V is TRBV6-5, with TRBD2 matching 9 bases. Germline lookup yields CDR1 MNHEY and CDR2 SVGAGI. V gave up 2 bases and J gave up 1 base; unmatched junction bases: 10. The length of the CDR3 is 18 residues. This CDR3 reads CASSYLHSGSQGTDTQYF. The CDR3 DNA sequence: TGTGCCAGCAGTTACCTACATAGCGGGAGCCAGGGCACAGATACGCAGTATTTT.

The CDR3 reads CASSLAGIDEQFF. CDR3 nucleotides: TGTGCCAGCAGCTTGGCGGGGATCGATGAGCAGTTCTTC. V is TRBV5-6 and J is TRBJ2-1, with D perhaps matching TRBD2 (5 bases). The V gene lost 0 bases and the J gene lost 8 bases, with 9 bases spanning the gap. CDR3 size: 13 residues. Germline CDR1 is SGHDT and CDR2 is YYEEEE.

The chain employs TRBV7-9 and TRBJ1-5; D unresolved. CDR1 and CDR2 from the germline V gene are SEHNR and FQNEAQ (reference sequence). Deletions cut 6 bases from V and 1 base from J, with 10 bases between. The CDR3 totals 14 residues. This CDR3 is CASSFGRSNQPQHF. DNA for the CDR3: TGTGCCAGCAGTTTTGGACGGAGCAATCAGCCCCAGCATTTT.

This chain links TRBV12-3 or TRBV12-4 with TRBJ2-1, with D uncertain. The CDR3 spans 13 residues. The V and J ends lost 7 bases and 0 bases respectively, with 7 bases between them. The CDR3 nucleotides read TGTGCCAGCATCCAGAGCTCCTACAATGAGCAGTTCTTC. Residues: CASIQSSYNEQFF.

This clonotype was counted only a few times. The chain couples TRBV4-1 to TRBJ2-7; no clear D gene. The CDR3 is made up of 14 amino acids. Germline loops: CDR1 MGHRA, CDR2 YSYEKL. V was shortened by 2 bases and J by 3 bases, with 11 bases between the two germline ends. The CDR3 spells CASSQQDQDYEQYF. In DNA form, the CDR3 reads TGCGCCAGCAGCCAACAGGACCAAGACTACGAGCAGTACTTC.

The chain couples TRBV18 to TRBJ1-1; D not certain. This CDR3 region has 12 residues. The germline CDR1 and CDR2 sequences are KGHSH and LQKENI. Trimming cost V 3 bases and J 4 bases, with 6 bases left between them. The CDR3 loop reads CASSPTPTEAFF. CDR3 nucleotide sequence: TGTGCCAGCTCACCTACACCCACTGAAGCTTTCTTT.

The gene calls are TRBV7-9 and TRBJ2-7, with 7 bases identical to TRBD1. The CDR3 is made up of 16 amino acids. The J segment lost 4 bases and the V segment lost 5 bases, leaving 14 bases of the junction unmatched. CDR1 and CDR2 (germline): SEHNR, FQNEAQ (reference sequence). The CDR3 is CASSVSPGQLPYEQYF. CDR3 sequence (DNA): TGTGCCAGCAGCGTTTCGCCGGGACAGCTCCCTTACGAGCAGTACTTC. The full variable domain, rest sourced from reference TRBV7-9 and TRBJ2-7, is DTGVSQNPRHKITKRGQNVTFRCDPISEHNRLYWYRQTLGQGPEFLTYFQNEAQLEKSRLLSDRFSAERPKGSFSTLEIQRTEQGDSAMYLCASSVSPGQLPYEQYFGPGTRLTVT.

The chain has TRBV6-5 and TRBJ2-2; possibly TRBD2 for D (5 bases). The CDR3 is 16 amino acids. Germline V gene lookup returns CDR1 MNHEY and CDR2 SVGAGI. V was pared by 5 bases and J by 5 bases, with 18 bases between. The CDR3 DNA follows: TGTGCCAGCAGTCACGGACTCCCGAGGCGGACCGGGGAGCTGTTTTTT. Translating it yields CASSHGLPRRTGELFF.

The chain has TRBV5-1 and TRBJ1-2, with D unresolved. The CDR3 sequence is 13 residues long. Germline values: CDR1 SGHRS, CDR2 YFSETQ. The ends were cut back, 0 bases at V and 4 bases at J, with 7 bases in the middle. DNA of the CDR3: TGCGCCAGCAGCTTGGAGTCTTTCTATGGCTACACCTTC. This translates into CASSLESFYGYTF. Full variable domain (outside the CDR3, taken from reference TRBV5-1 and TRBJ1-2): KAGVTQTPRYLIKTRGQQVTLSCSPISGHRSVSWYQQTPGQGLQFLFEYFSETQRNKGNFPGRFSGRQFSNSRSEMNVSTLELGDSALYLCASSLESFYGYTFGSGTRLTVV.